This T cell receptor beta chain originates from a study of Ad26.COV2.S vaccination and SARS-CoV-2 variants. Study results and limitations: Placebo recipients trailed vaccine recipients in spike-specific TCR breadth.

As to treatment: about 20 received Ad26.COV2.S at low or high dose, single or two shots; about 5 received placebo; per-sample allocation not given. Sampling happened 63 days after the first vaccine or placebo injection. Germline values: CDR1 GTSNPN, CDR2 SVGIG (reference sequence). V lost 4 bases, J lost 5 bases, and 4 bases stayed unmatched. The CDR3 loop spans 13 amino acids. Sequencing used immunoSEQ multiplex PCR; TCRdb keeps in-frame clones, though not all of them. The data contain over 400,000 clones, 92% of them seen just once; the ten biggest clones take up under 2%. A remark on this clone: The antigen is not known.

Sequenced here: peripheral blood, sampled in a trial of Ad26.COV2.S vaccine versus placebo. V is TRBV30 and J is TRBJ2-2, with 7 bases that match TRBD1. The TCR originated in a person aged 18-65 years who received the Ad26.COV2.S COVID-19 vaccine or a placebo. CDR3 DNA sequence: TGTGCCTGGAATAGGGGGCGAACCGGGGAGCTGTTTTTT. Translating gives CAWNRGRTGELFF.